These 24 T cell receptor beta chains came from one sample sequenced in a study of blood T cell repertoires in COVID-19. Measured with immunoSEQ multiplex PCR; TCRdb has only the in-frame clones, and not every one. The table shows 30,000 to 40,000 clones, with roughly 86% occurring only once. The source material was peripheral blood. All receptors derive from a human donor with active COVID-19. The donor label of this sample is uncertain.

The rearrangement uses TRBV4-1 and TRBJ2-3, with 8 nucleotides matching TRBD2. Germline lookup yields CDR1 MGHRA and CDR2 YSYEKL. The junction had 5 bases not matched to a gene; V was cut back by 4 bases and J by 2 bases. The CDR3 consists of 15 residues. The CDR3 protein is CASSRRGGITDTQYF. The CDR3 nucleotides read TGCGCCAGCAGCCGCCGCGGGGGGATCACAGATACGCAGTATTTT.

V usage is TRBV14 and J usage is TRBJ2-5; the match to TRBD2 covers 10 bases. V was pared by 1 base and J by 5 bases, with 16 bases of the junction left unmatched. There are 19 residues in the CDR3. Germline CDR1 reads SGHDN; CDR2 reads FVKESK. This CDR3 is CASSQASPLAGTQSETQYF. As DNA, the CDR3 is TGTGCCAGCAGCCAAGCCTCCCCACTAGCGGGGACCCAATCGGAGACCCAGTACTTC.

This chain links TRBV7-2 with TRBJ2-3, with 10 nucleotides matching TRBD2. Germline assignment: CDR1 SGHTA and CDR2 FQGNSA. The CDR3 runs to 17 residues. J lost 5 bases, V lost 0 bases, and 8 bases had no gene match. The CDR3 region is CASSLAQAGGLGDTQYF. The CDR3 coding sequence is TGTGCCAGCAGCTTAGCGCAAGCGGGGGGGCTCGGAGATACGCAGTATTTT.

V and J are TRBV4-3 and TRBJ1-2; tentative D call: TRBD1 (6 bases). This CDR3 comprises 14 residues. CDR1 and CDR2 from the germline V gene are LGHNA and YSLEER. Trimming left V 0 bases short and J 8 bases short, with 13 bases between. The CDR3 DNA is TGCGCCAGCAGCCAAGAAGAAGGGGGTTGGGGCTACACCTTC. It encodes CASSQEEGGWGYTF.

The V and J genes are TRBV5-6 and TRBJ1-6; D possibly corresponds to TRBD1 (6 bases). Germline CDR1 is SGHDT and CDR2 is YYEEEE. The CDR3 is 14 amino acids. Trimming pared 0 bases from V and 5 bases from J, leaving 6 bases between. CDR3 DNA sequence: TGTGCCAGCAGCTTGGCAGGGGATAATTCACCCCTCCACTTT. Translating gives CASSLAGDNSPLHF.

The chain is built from TRBV20-1 and TRBJ2-3, with TRBD2 matching 13 bases. The CDR3 is made up of 16 amino acids. Germline CDR1 DFQATT, CDR2 SNEGSKA (reference sequence). After removal of 3 bases from V and 1 base from J, the junction contained 4 bases not matched to a gene. This chain's CDR3 is CSASTSGGAGTDTQYF. CDR3 bases: TGCAGTGCTAGTACTAGCGGGGGGGCCGGCACAGATACGCAGTATTTT.

This sequence joins TRBV6-6 and TRBJ1-1; D not certain. The V end was cut by 6 bases, the J end by 3 bases, with 17 bases between. The CDR3 is 15 amino acids. Germline loops: CDR1 MNHNY, CDR2 SVGAGI (reference sequence). The CDR3 reads CASSRSFTQDTEAFF. CDR3 coding DNA: TGTGCCAGCAGCCGTAGCTTTACCCAAGACACTGAAGCTTTCTTT.

The chain recombines TRBV9 with TRBJ1-5; perhaps TRBD1 as D (6 bases). Looked up from germline, CDR1 is SGDLS and CDR2 is YYNGEE. Trimming removed 3 bases at V and 3 bases at J, with 25 bases between. The CDR3 extends over 19 amino acids. Written as DNA, the CDR3 is TGTGCCAGCAGCGCTAGAAGGGGACCGGGACACGTATACAATCAGCCCCAGCATTTT. It specifies CASSARRGPGHVYNQPQHF.

The sample holds one count of this clone. The chain couples TRBV25-1 to TRBJ2-5; 12 bases match TRBD2. The CDR3 contains 17 residues. Trimming cost V 2 bases and J 3 bases; bases outside gene matches: 7. CDR1 is MGHDK and CDR2 is SYGVNS in the germline V gene. CDR3 DNA: TGTGCCAGCAGTGAAAGATACCTAGCGGGGGGGAAAGAGACCCAGTACTTC. Encoded protein: CASSERYLAGGKETQYF.

This chain links TRBV4-2 with TRBJ2-3; possibly TRBD2 for D (6 bases). The CDR3 sequence is 15 residues long. Trimming removed 4 bases at V and 0 bases at J, with 11 bases between. Germline V gene lookup returns CDR1 LGHNA and CDR2 YNFKEQ. This CDR3 reads CASSRNGGSTDTQYF. The CDR3 DNA reads as TGTGCCAGCAGCCGCAACGGGGGTAGCACAGATACGCAGTATTTT.

This rearrangement joins TRBV7-6 to TRBJ1-2; TRBD1 matches 8 bases. The CDR3 length is 14 residues. Per germline, CDR1 SGHVS and CDR2 FNYEAQ. The V and J ends lost 8 bases and 4 bases, in that order; junction bases with no gene match: 9. The CDR3 coding sequence is TGTGCCAGCGGCGACACGGGACAGGTCTATGGCTACACCTTC. Its translation is CASGDTGQVYGYTF.

This chain connects TRBV19 to TRBJ2-1; the D is unclear. CDR3 length equals 13 residues. Germline V gene data show CDR1 as LNHDA and CDR2 as SQIVND (reference sequence). Trimming pared 1 base from V and 4 bases from J, leaving 5 bases between. This chain's CDR3 is CASSIALYNEQFF. CDR3 DNA: TGTGCCAGTAGTATAGCCCTATACAATGAGCAGTTCTTC.

V is TRBV9 and J is TRBJ1-4; 9 bases align to TRBD1. The V gene end was trimmed by 2 bases and the J gene end by 12 bases; junction bases not matched to a gene: 11. CDR3 length: 15 amino acids. Germline CDR1 is SGDLS and CDR2 is YYNGEE. CDR3 residues: CASSVGGDRAVELFF. The CDR3 DNA sequence: TGTGCCAGCAGCGTGGGCGGGGACAGGGCGGTAGAACTGTTTTTT.

V and J are TRBV2 and TRBJ1-2; TRBD1 matches at 7 bases. J lost 5 bases, V lost 5 bases, and 8 bases had no gene match. The CDR3 has 14 amino acids. Germline loops: CDR1 SNHLY, CDR2 FYNNEI. The CDR3 is CASSSGTASYGYTF. In DNA, the CDR3 is TGTGCCAGCAGTTCCGGGACAGCCTCTTATGGCTACACCTTC. The full variable domain, with the rest looked up from reference TRBV2 and TRBJ1-2, is EPEVTQTPSHQVTQMGQEVILRCVPISNHLYFYWYRQILGQKVEFLVSFYNNEISEKSEIFDDQFSVERPDGSNFTLKIRSTKLEDSAMYFCASSSGTASYGYTFGSGTRLTVV.

V is TRBV7-2 and J is TRBJ2-2, with D perhaps matching TRBD2 (6 bases). In germline, CDR1 is SGHTA, CDR2 FQGNSA. The germline V and J ends were trimmed by 5 bases and 5 bases, with 21 bases remaining between them. This CDR3 has 17 residues. Written as DNA, the CDR3 is TGTGCCAGCAGCCCCGGCGCGGGGCGTAGACTAACCGGGGAGCTGTTTTTT. It encodes CASSPGAGRRLTGELFF.

Only a few counts were recorded for this clone. The CDR3 protein is CASSKIGADYGYTF. As DNA, the CDR3 is TGTGCCAGCAGCAAGATAGGGGCGGACTATGGCTACACCTTC. The V call is TRBV21-1, the J call TRBJ1-2; the table's D call TRBD1 went unverified against the DNA. TRBV21-1 is deemed a pseudogene. This CDR3 contains 14 residues.

This chain joins TRBV5-4 and TRBJ1-1; 7 bases map to TRBD1. Losses at the gene ends were 4 bases for V and 2 bases for J; bases not matched to a gene: 8. The CDR3 sequence is 15 residues long. CDR1 is SGHNT, CDR2 YYREEE, per germline (reference sequence). CDR3 in DNA: TGTGCCAGCAGCCCTTGGACAGGCTCTAACACTGAAGCTTTCTTT. Its translation is CASSPWTGSNTEAFF.

The J gene is TRBJ1-1, the V gene TRBV15; 7 bases map to TRBD1. Germline V gives CDR1 LNHNV, CDR2 YYDKDF (reference sequence). The V segment lost 2 bases and the J segment 2 bases; nucleotides outside the gene matches: 11. The length of the CDR3 is 17 residues. CDR3 region: CATSRKNRGPPNTEAFF. The CDR3 coding sequence is TGTGCCACCAGCAGAAAGAACAGGGGTCCTCCTAACACTGAAGCTTTCTTT.

V and J are TRBV4-3 and TRBJ1-2, with TRBD1 matching 11 bases. The CDR3 has 16 amino acids. The germline V gene has CDR1 LGHNA and CDR2 YSLEER. Trimming cost V 1 base and J 3 bases; bases outside gene matches: 4. The CDR3 here is CASSQVGQGADYGYTF. Here the CDR3 DNA reads TGCGCCAGCAGCCAAGTTGGACAGGGGGCCGACTATGGCTACACCTTC.

The chain has TRBV19 and TRBJ1-6; 9 positions match TRBD1. After removal of 3 bases from V and 7 bases from J, the junction contained 13 bases not matched to a gene. There are 18 residues in the CDR3. CDR1 is LNHDA and CDR2 is SQIVND in the germline V gene (reference sequence). The chain's CDR3 is CASSIITGGPTWNSPLHF. In DNA, the CDR3 is TGTGCCAGTAGTATTATCACAGGGGGCCCCACCTGGAATTCACCCCTCCACTTT. Together with reference TRBV19 and TRBJ1-6, the CDR3 gives the full variable domain: DGGITQSPKYLFRKEGQNVTLSCEQNLNHDAMYWYRQDPGQGLRLIYYSQIVNDFQKGDIAEGYSVSREKKESFPLTVTSAQKNPTAFYLCASSIITGGPTWNSPLHFGNGTRLTVT.

CDR3: CASSFVDTGTEAFF. CDR3 nucleotides: TGTGCCAGCAGCTTCGTCGACACCGGCACTGAAGCTTTCTTT. V and J are TRBV6-2 or TRBV6-3 and TRBJ1-1; no reliable D call. The CDR3 is 14 amino acids. The ends were cut back, 6 bases at V and 4 bases at J, with 15 bases in the middle. Germline V gene lookup returns CDR1 MNHEY and CDR2 SVGEGT.

The chain uses TRBV2 and TRBJ1-2; 9 nucleotides line up with TRBD1. The ends lost 6 bases at V and 4 bases at J; junction bases unmatched: 6. The CDR3 extends over 14 amino acids. Germline assignment: CDR1 SNHLY and CDR2 FYNNEI. CDR3 amino acids: CASRQGQGFYGYTF. In DNA form, the CDR3 reads TGTGCCAGCAGACAGGGACAGGGATTCTATGGCTACACCTTC.

The chain combines TRBV2 with TRBJ2-1; 14 nucleotides match TRBD2. Trimming took 6 bases from V and 6 from J; bases not matched to a gene: 4. Germline-derived CDR1 and CDR2 are SNHLY and FYNNEI. The CDR3 is made up of 15 amino acids. The CDR3, as DNA: TGTGCCAGCAGACCCGGGACTAGCGGGGGCAATGAGCAGTTCTTC. It specifies CASRPGTSGGNEQFF.

CDR3 DNA: TGTGCCAGCAGAGGGACAGTCCGACAGCCCCAGCATTTT. Its protein is CASRGTVRQPQHF. The rearrangement uses TRBV27 and TRBJ1-5; 7 positions match TRBD1. This CDR3 region has 13 residues. The germline V gene encodes CDR1 MNHEY and CDR2 SMNVEV (reference sequence). J gave up 7 bases and V 6 bases, and 6 bases lay outside the gene matches.